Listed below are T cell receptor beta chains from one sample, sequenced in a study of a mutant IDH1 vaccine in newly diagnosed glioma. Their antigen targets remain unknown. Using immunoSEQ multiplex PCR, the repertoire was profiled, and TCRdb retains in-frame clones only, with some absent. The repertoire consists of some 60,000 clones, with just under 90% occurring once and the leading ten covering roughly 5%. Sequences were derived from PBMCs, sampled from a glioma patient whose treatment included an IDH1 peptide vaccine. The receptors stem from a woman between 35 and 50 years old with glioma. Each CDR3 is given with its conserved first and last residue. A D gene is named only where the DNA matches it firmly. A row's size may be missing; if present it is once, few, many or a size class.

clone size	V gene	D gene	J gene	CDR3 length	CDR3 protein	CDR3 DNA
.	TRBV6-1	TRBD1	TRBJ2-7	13	CASRAGQGLAQYF	TGTGCCAGCAGGGCAGGACAGGGGTTAGCACAGTACTTC
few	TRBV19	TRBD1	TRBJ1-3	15	CASSTDRGSGNTIYF	TGTGCCAGTAGTACGGACAGGGGCTCTGGAAACACCATATATTTT
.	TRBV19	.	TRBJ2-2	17	CASSIDYGGTRTGELFF	TGTGCCAGTAGTATAGATTATGGCGGGACAAGGACCGGGGAGCTGTTTTTT
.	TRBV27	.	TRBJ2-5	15	CASSPRGSLQETQYF	TGTGCCAGCAGTCCCCGAGGCAGCTTGCAAGAGACCCAGTACTTC
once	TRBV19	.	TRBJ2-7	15	CASRSQGGGSYEQYF	TGTGCCAGTAGATCGCAGGGTGGGGGGTCCTACGAGCAGTACTTC
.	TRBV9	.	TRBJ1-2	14	CASSPRLLDYGYTF	TGTGCCAGCAGCCCCCGGTTGCTCGACTATGGCTACACCTTC
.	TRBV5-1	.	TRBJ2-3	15	CASSQNREATDTQYF	TGCGCCAGCAGCCAGAACAGGGAAGCCACAGATACGCAGTATTTT
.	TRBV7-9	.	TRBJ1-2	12	CASSLEEGRHTF	TGTGCCAGCAGCTTAGAGGAAGGGAGACACACCTTC
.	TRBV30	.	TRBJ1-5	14	CAWSGWGANQPQHF	TGTGCCTGGAGTGGCTGGGGGGCGAATCAGCCCCAGCATTTT
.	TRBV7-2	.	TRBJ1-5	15	CASSLTAGTVEPQHF	TGTGCCAGCAGCTTAACAGCAGGGACCGTTGAGCCCCAGCATTTT
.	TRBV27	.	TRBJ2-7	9	CARLLEQYF	TGTGCCAGACTACTTGAGCAGTACTTC
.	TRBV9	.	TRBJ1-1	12	CASSVPGRVAFF	TGTGCCAGCAGCGTACCTGGCCGTGTAGCTTTCTTT
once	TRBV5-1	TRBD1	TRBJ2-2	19	CASSLGKSPTGGYTGELFF	TGCGCCAGCAGCTTGGGCAAGAGCCCCACAGGGGGCTACACCGGGGAGCTGTTTTTT
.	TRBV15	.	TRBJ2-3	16	CATSRGREQSTDTQYF	TGTGCCACCAGCAGAGGACGAGAACAGAGCACAGATACGCAGTATTTT
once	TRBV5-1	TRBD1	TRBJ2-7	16	CASSLDGQAGPYEQYF	TGCGCCAGCAGCTTGGACGGACAGGCTGGTCCCTACGAGCAGTACTTC
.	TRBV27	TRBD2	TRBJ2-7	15	CASSFGAGGLVEQYF	TGTGCCAGCAGTTTTGGAGCGGGAGGGCTGGTTGAGCAGTACTTC
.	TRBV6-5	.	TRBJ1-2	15	CASSYLSTGNYGYTF	TGTGCCAGCAGCTACCTCTCAACAGGGAACTATGGCTACACCTTC
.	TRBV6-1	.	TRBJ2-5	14	CASSDRNLQETQYF	TGTGCCAGCAGTGACAGGAACCTACAAGAGACCCAGTACTTC
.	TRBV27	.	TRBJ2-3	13	CASTGSPPDTQYF	TGTGCCAGCACCGGGAGCCCCCCAGATACGCAGTATTTT
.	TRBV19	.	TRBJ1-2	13	CASSPGRAYGYTF	TGTGCCAGTAGTCCAGGCAGGGCCTATGGCTACACCTTC
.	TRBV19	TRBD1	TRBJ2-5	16	CATRDRGSESQETQYF	TGTGCCACCCGGGACAGGGGAAGTGAAAGCCAAGAGACCCAGTACTTC
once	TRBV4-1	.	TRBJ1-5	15	CASSQGVVGSKSQHF	TGCGCCAGCAGCCAAGGAGTTGTGGGTAGTAAGTCCCAGCATTTT
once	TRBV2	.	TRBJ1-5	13	CASEVTSNQPQHF	TGTGCCAGCGAGGTGACTAGCAATCAGCCCCAGCATTTT
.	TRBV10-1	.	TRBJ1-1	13	CASSERGVTEAFF	TGCGCCAGCAGTGAGCGCGGGGTGACTGAAGCTTTCTTT
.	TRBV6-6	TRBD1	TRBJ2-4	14	CASSTGQVGNIQYF	TGTGCCAGCAGTACCGGACAGGTTGGAAACATTCAGTACTTC